The next 14 T cell receptor beta chains were all read from a single sample in a study of identical twins. TCRdb analysed the 5' RACE reads with MiXCR anew, one entry per CDR3 protein. The sample includes approximately 690,000 distinct CDR3 sequences, 5.5% to 6.5% of them seen just once. The specimen was naive T cells sorted from blood. All receptors come from a man between 18 and 35 years old in good health.

There are many counts of this clonotype. The chain couples TRBV7-6 to TRBJ1-5, with 7 positions matching TRBD1. This CDR3 has 16 residues. Trimming removed 5 bases from V and 4 bases from J; junction bases left unmatched: 11. The germline V gene has CDR1 SGHVS and CDR2 FNYEAQ. The DNA for the CDR3 is TGTGCCAGCAGCCCTGCCGACAGGGTTAATAATCAGCCCCAGCATTTT. Translation gives CASSPADRVNNQPQHF.

This clonotype turned up a few times. V usage is TRBV7-2 and J usage is TRBJ2-1, with 7 bases identical to TRBD2. The V and J ends lost 5 bases and 9 bases, in that order; junction bases with no gene match: 7. The CDR3 spans 13 residues. The V gene's germline CDR1 is SGHTA and CDR2 FQGNSA. The CDR3: CASSLTSASEQFF. CDR3 nucleotides: TGTGCCAGCAGCCTTACTAGCGCAAGTGAGCAGTTCTTC. Filled out from reference TRBV7-2 and TRBJ2-1, the complete variable domain reads GAGVSQSPSNKVTEKGKDVELRCDPISGHTALYWYRQSLGQGLEFLIYFQGNSAPDKSGLPSDRFSAERTGGSVSTLTIQRTQQEDSAVYLCASSLTSASEQFFGPGTRLTVL.

The chain has TRBV28 and TRBJ2-3; 7 bases are a match to TRBD1. J lost 2 bases, V lost 3 bases, and 5 bases had no gene match. Germline V gives CDR1 MDHEN, CDR2 SYDVKM. The CDR3 is 15 amino acids. DNA of the CDR3: TGTGCCAGCAGTTTCGGGGACAGATCCACAGATACGCAGTATTTT. The encoded protein is CASSFGDRSTDTQYF.

There are a few counts of this clonotype. The V gene is TRBV4-1, the J gene TRBJ2-5; D may be TRBD1 or TRBD2 (5 bases each). This CDR3 has 16 residues. The V and J ends lost 0 bases and 5 bases respectively, with 16 bases between them. Germline V lookup: CDR1 MGHRA, CDR2 YSYEKL. In DNA form, the CDR3 reads TGCGCCAGCAGCCAAGATGTGAACAGGAGAGGGGAGACCCAGTACTTC. It codes for CASSQDVNRRGETQYF.

The rearrangement uses TRBV15 and TRBJ2-1, with D uncertain. Trimming cost V 5 bases and J 1 base, with 12 bases left between them. The CDR3 loop spans 15 amino acids. Germline V lookup: CDR1 LNHNV, CDR2 YYDKDF (reference sequence). The CDR3 DNA reads TGTGCCACCAGCTTCTTCCGCGATTCCTACAATGAGCAGTTCTTC. Translation: CATSFFRDSYNEQFF.

This clonotype came up a few times. This sequence joins TRBV29-1 and TRBJ2-2; 9 nucleotides match TRBD1. This CDR3 contains 13 residues. Germline assignment: CDR1 SQVTM and CDR2 ANQGSEA. J lost 5 bases, V lost 3 bases, and 1 base had no gene match. CDR3 bases: TGCAGCGTTGAGGGACAGGGTACCGGGGAGCTGTTTTTT. Encoded protein: CSVEGQGTGELFF.

This chain uses TRBV12-3 or TRBV12-4 with TRBJ2-5; 10 bases agree with TRBD1. This CDR3 comprises 15 residues. Trimming took 5 bases from V and 5 from J; bases not matched to a gene: 8. The CDR3 DNA reads as TGTGCCAGCAGTACTACCGGACAGGGGGGGGAGACCCAGTACTTC. Amino acids: CASSTTGQGGETQYF.

This clonotype was counted at least ten times. This chain joins TRBV20-1 and TRBJ2-7, with 7 bases identical to TRBD1. After removal of 6 bases from V and 5 bases from J, the junction contained 10 bases not matched to a gene. This CDR3 is 13 amino acids long. Germline V gene sequence: CDR1 DFQATT, CDR2 SNEGSKA (reference sequence). The CDR3 nucleotides are TGCAGTGCCCCACAGGGGCGCCTTGACGAGCAGTACTTC. Translating gives CSAPQGRLDEQYF.

Many counts were recorded for this clonotype. The genes are TRBV24-1 and TRBJ2-3; 9 nucleotides align to TRBD2. CDR3 size: 16 residues. V lost 4 bases to trimming and J lost 4 bases; unmatched junction nucleotides: 8. Germline values: CDR1 KGHDR, CDR2 SFDVKD. The CDR3: CATSEDSGGRADTQYF. The DNA for the CDR3 is TGTGCCACCAGTGAGGACAGCGGGGGGAGGGCAGATACGCAGTATTTT.

This clonotype was found many times. V is TRBV5-1 and J is TRBJ2-3; D unresolved. Per germline, CDR1 SGHRS and CDR2 YFSETQ. Trimming took off 0 bases at V and 4 bases at J, with 9 bases between the two ends. The CDR3 has 14 amino acids. For the CDR3, the DNA is TGCGCCAGCAGCTTGGTACAGAGTTCAGATACGCAGTATTTT. Translation: CASSLVQSSDTQYF.

This clonotype was seen repeatedly, ten times or more. The rearrangement links TRBV29-1 to TRBJ2-7; D tentatively fits TRBD1 or TRBD2 (5 bases each). V lost 1 base and J lost 2, with 12 bases in between. This CDR3 is built from 14 residues. Germline CDR1 reads SQVTM; CDR2 reads ANQGSEA. CDR3 bases: TGCAGCGTTGAAGGAGCAGGGACGACCTACGAGCAGTACTTC. This sequence encodes CSVEGAGTTYEQYF.

This rearrangement joins TRBV2 to TRBJ2-7, with TRBD1 identical over 7 bases. The V segment lost 7 bases and the J segment 1 base; nucleotides outside the gene matches: 7. Looked up from germline, CDR1 is SNHLY and CDR2 is FYNNEI. CDR3 size: 14 residues. The CDR3 loop is CASTKTGSSYEQYF. The CDR3, as DNA: TGTGCCAGCACTAAGACAGGGTCTTCCTACGAGCAGTACTTC.

There are a few counts of this clonotype. The chain uses TRBV20-1 and TRBJ2-3; 10 nucleotides agree with TRBD2. CDR1 DFQATT and CDR2 SNEGSKA come from the germline V gene (reference sequence). The CDR3 is 17 amino acids. After removal of 6 bases from V and 7 bases from J, the junction contained 19 bases not matched to a gene. The CDR3 DNA is TGCAGTGCGACCCTAGCGGGGGTCCCTCTCGCACGATATACGCAGTATTTT. Translated: CSATLAGVPLARYTQYF.

This clonotype showed up just a few times. The genes are TRBV7-2 and TRBJ2-1; D is tentatively TRBD1 or TRBD2 (6 bases each). The CDR3 covers 15 residues. Germline values: CDR1 SGHTA, CDR2 FQGNSA. Trimming removed 4 bases at V and 5 bases at J, with 15 bases between. This CDR3 is CASSSRGVRHNEQFF. The CDR3 bases are TGTGCCAGCAGCTCGAGGGGGGTAAGACACAATGAGCAGTTCTTC.